The 9 T cell receptor beta chains in this list originate from one sample, sequenced in a study of T cell changes during pregnancy in multiple sclerosis. Sequencing was performed with immunoSEQ multiplex PCR; in TCRdb, only in-frame clones are kept and a portion is missing. Of about 34,000 clones in the sample, over 85% are singletons; the top ten hold approximately 3.3%. The sequencing here drew on CD8+ T cells from peripheral blood mononuclear cells, taken in the third trimester of pregnancy. These receptor sequences come from a female donor with multiple sclerosis, enrolled in a pregnancy study.

CDR3 protein: CTSSQARLLMGQGMGGYTF. CDR3 coding DNA: TGCACCAGCAGCCAAGCTCGACTTCTCATGGGACAGGGTATGGGTGGCTACACCTTC. The chain recombines TRBV1 with TRBJ1-2; the table's D call TRBD1 went unverified against the DNA. TRBV1 is tagged as a pseudogene. The CDR3 totals 19 residues.

This chain uses TRBV13 with TRBJ2-1, with D possibly matching TRBD1 (6 bases). The germline CDR1 and CDR2 sequences are PRHDT and FYEKMQ (reference sequence). V lost 0 bases to trimming and J lost 6 bases, with 12 bases between them. This CDR3 spans 15 amino acids. The chain's CDR3 is CASSLGQGWRNEQFF. The CDR3 nucleotides read TGTGCCAGCAGCTTAGGGCAGGGGTGGCGCAATGAGCAGTTCTTC.

CDR3 loop: CASSTRTGWNTEAFF. CDR3 sequence (DNA): TGTGCCAGTAGTACCCGGACAGGGTGGAACACTGAAGCTTTCTTT. The rearrangement links TRBV19 to TRBJ1-1; 8 bases line up with TRBD1. V lost 4 bases and J lost 1; bases outside the gene matches: 5. Germline V gene lookup returns CDR1 LNHDA and CDR2 SQIVND (reference sequence). This CDR3 region has 15 residues.

The chain couples TRBV7-8 to TRBJ2-5; the match to TRBD2 covers 9 bases. V shed 2 bases, J shed 7 bases, and the junction held 8 bases outside the gene matches. Germline V CDR1 and CDR2: SGHVS, FQNEAQ. CDR3 length: 15 amino acids. The DNA of the CDR3 is TGTGCCAGCAGCTTATCTGGCGGGGGGGCACCGACCCAGTACTTC. Protein: CASSLSGGGAPTQYF.

This clone turned up a few times. V gene TRBV11-3 combines with J gene TRBJ1-1, with D unclear. The CDR3 runs 13 residues. Germline values: CDR1 SGHNT, CDR2 YENEEA. The V end lost 1 base, the J end lost 0 bases, and 3 bases lay between the germline ends. CDR3 sequence reads: CASSLAVNTEAFF. CDR3 coding DNA: TGTGCCAGCAGCTTAGCGGTGAACACTGAAGCTTTCTTT.

This chain uses TRBV19 with TRBJ2-1; TRBD1 matches 7 bases. V lost 5 bases to trimming and J lost 6 bases; unmatched junction nucleotides: 4. There are 13 residues in the CDR3. Per germline, CDR1 LNHDA and CDR2 SQIVND (reference sequence). CDR3 protein: CASSVPGGNEQFF. The CDR3 coding sequence is TGTGCCAGTAGTGTACCAGGGGGCAATGAGCAGTTCTTC.

The chain is built from TRBV6-1 and TRBJ2-5, with 7 bases identical to TRBD2. With the DNA end fitting TRBJ2-7 better, the J assignment may be wrong. The CDR3 consists of 14 residues. Germline V CDR1 and CDR2: MNHNS, SASEGT. The CDR3 sequence: CASSEGPGGYEQYF. CDR3 in DNA: TGTGCCAGCAGTGAAGGGCCGGGAGGCTACGAGCAGTACTTC.

This sequence joins TRBV4-2 and TRBJ2-7, with 8 nucleotides matching TRBD1. CDR1 is LGHNA and CDR2 is YNFKEQ in the germline V gene. The ends lost 5 bases at V and 5 bases at J; junction bases unmatched: 8. CDR3 length equals 14 residues. In nucleotides, the CDR3 is TGTGCCAGCAGCTCCAGGACAGGGTCCCACGAGCAGTACTTC. The encoded protein is CASSSRTGSHEQYF.

This sequence joins TRBV15 and TRBJ2-3; D is possibly TRBD2 (6 bases). Between the trimmed V and J ends, which lost 8 bases and 2 bases, there was a span of 14 bases. This CDR3 spans 14 amino acids. From germline, CDR1 is LNHNV and CDR2 YYDKDF (reference sequence). The chain's CDR3 is CATGISGDTDTQYF. The CDR3 region has the DNA TGTGCCACCGGGATTAGCGGAGACACAGATACGCAGTATTTT. Based on the CDR3 plus reference TRBV15 and TRBJ2-3, the full variable domain is DAMVIQNPRYQVTQFGKPVTLSCSQTLNHNVMYWYQQKSSQAPKLLFHYYDKDFNNEADTPDNFQSRRPNTSFCFLDIRSPGLGDTAMYLCATGISGDTDTQYFGPGTRLTVL.